The clone carrying this T cell receptor beta chain was seen at least ten times. Using RNA transcripts as the source, TCR beta CDR3 regions were amplified. The TCR CDR3 first-round RT-PCR relied on the HTBI primer set. TCRdb reprocessed the multiplex PCR reads via MiXCR and lists one record per CDR3 protein. This sample has around 600,000 distinct CDR3 sequences; approximately 15% occur once, and the top ten carry 3% to 4%. Germline CDR1 reads SNHLY; CDR2 reads FYNNEI. V lost 3 bases to trimming and J lost 4 bases, with 4 bases between them. CDR3 length equals 12 residues. This record comes from a study of T cells in Graves' hyperthyroidism and ophthalmopathy.

The sequenced material came from blood. The chain recombines TRBV2 with TRBJ2-1; D gene uncertain. The sequence was collected from a woman in her forties with Graves' ophthalmopathy. CDR3 amino acids: CASSDEYNEQFF. In nucleotides, the CDR3 is TGTGCCAGCAGTGACGAGTACAATGAGCAGTTCTTC.